The clone carrying this TCR beta chain was seen only a few times. Its antigen is as yet unknown. Germline V CDR1 and CDR2: MNHEY, SVGEGT. The CDR3 is 14 residues long. V was cut by 6 bases and J by 0 bases, with 11 bases left in between. The source of the sample is a study of blood T cells in healthy people across ages. Notes on the study in general: The study found more naive CD4+ cells and higher diversity in long-lived than aged donors.

Then a second PCR, running about 6 to 12 cycles, was carried out with a sample-barcoded 5' primer and a J-beta primer mix. TCRdb used MiXCR to reprocess the 5' RACE reads, holding one entry per CDR3 protein. This sample yields about 2 million distinct CDR3 sequences, of which around 50% are seen a single time; roughly 2% belongs to the top ten. The sequence was obtained from a woman between 40 and 55 years old in good health. J is TRBJ1-2 and V is TRBV6-2 or TRBV6-3, with unresolved D. The sequenced sample consisted of blood. CDR3 protein: CASSGRSANYGYTF. DNA of the CDR3: TGTGCCAGCAGCGGGCGGTCAGCTAACTATGGCTACACCTTC.